Here is one T cell receptor beta chain with its context. Its antigen is unknown. Base qualities were left out, and no much larger clone turns up one base away. In Seattle, one collaborating source enrolled patients while the infection was active and tracked those patients longitudinally over the course of disease. Collaborating institutions collected whole blood in K2EDTA tubes following their own protocols. For TCRbeta analysis, collaborators shipped samples in one of three forms: frozen whole blood, isolated PBMCs, or DNA extracted from either of those sample types. This specimen belongs to a study of blood T cell repertoires in COVID-19 (TCRdb year 2020). At the level of the whole study: The collaborator samples originated in the United States, Italy and Spain and spanned the acute and convalescent phases of COVID-19. The sample metadata nearly always contained a de-identified subject ID, COVID-19 status, age in years and sex. The samples were drawn from two sources: the first 160 participants of the ongoing ImmuneRACE study, and about 1,300 subjects contributed by 6 global collaborators. The repertoires were released in a freely available public database meant as a resource for research on the immune response to SARS-CoV-2. The material from the prospective study consisted of cDNA or gDNA derived from T cells, B-cell-depleted T cells, or PBMCs. Where available, HLA class I and class II types were obtained from metadata supplied by the sample provider rather than from assay-based typing. Subjects who had been exposed to COVID-19, were actively infected with it, or had recovered from it provided the deeply sampled blood TCRbeta repertoires that made up the dataset.

TCRbeta CDR3 regions were amplified from genomic DNA using the immunoSEQ Assay, a bias-controlled multiplex PCR. Regarding the original processing steps: Nucleated cell counts per sample were estimated from amplification of reference gene primers within the assay. To quantify the absolute abundance of each unique TCRbeta CDR3 rearrangement, sequence reads were collapsed and filtered. For each sample, productive Simpson clonality was calculated as the square root of Simpson's diversity index over productive rearrangements. TCRdb limited this immuneACCESS table to in-frame rearrangements with V and J called. A share of clones is missing; checked studies link under half to unresolved V genes, and the rest is unexplained. D and trimming come from the DNA, and the V and J calls and clone size come from that table. The table for this sample lists hundreds of thousands of clones; around 89% of them were counted only once. The leading ten clones occupy 10% to 15% of the sample.

Results the study describes overall, beyond this receptor: The quantity of clinical and demographic metadata differed by source and by participant and was supplied without curation.

Via the germline V gene, CDR1 is SNHLY and CDR2 FYNNEI. The CDR3 covers 13 residues, taking in both the cysteine and the phenylalanine. Here the CDR3 DNA is all that survives: 39 bases in frame from base 1. Ends trimmed: V by 4 bases, J by 7 bases; bases unmatched to a gene: 2. The sequenced sample consisted of peripheral blood. The clonotype was recovered from a woman aged 45-59 years with COVID-19, enrolled during active disease. The rearranged segments are TRBV2 and TRBJ2-4, with TRBD1 identical over 9 junction bases. The CDR3 here reads CASSAGQGNIQYF. At the DNA level, the sequence is TGTGCCAGCAGTGCCGGACAGGGGAACATTCAGTACTTC.